Listed here is a single TCR beta chain. The antigen remains undetermined. Germline CDR1 reads SEHNR; CDR2 reads FQNEAQ (reference sequence). The CDR3 is 14 residues long. The V and J ends lost 7 bases and 1 base respectively, with 14 bases between them. These data come from a study of identical twins. Broader study findings: Invariant MAIT and iNKT cells could partly confound zero-insertion analyses.

TCRdb re-called the 5' RACE reads with MiXCR, one entry per CDR3 protein. Here the sample spans about 530,000 distinct CDR3 sequences, 20% to 25% being singletons. The data were also submitted as part of a second study, on yellow fever vaccine responses in identical twins.

This TCR was recovered from a woman between 18 and 29 years old in good health. Sequenced sample: CD4+ T cells sorted from blood. This chain links TRBV7-9 with TRBJ2-7, with D maybe TRBD1 (5 bases). In nucleotides, the CDR3 is TGTGCCAGCACCCTCCCTCAGGGTTCCTACGAGCAGTACTTC. It is translated as CASTLPQGSYEQYF.